The 23 T cell receptor beta chains given below trace back to one sample, sequenced in a study of OX40 agonist ivuxolimab in advanced cancers. TCRdb's copy holds only in-frame clones and misses some; the assay was immunoSEQ multiplex PCR. Among over 45,000 clones listed, 83% were seen once. The specimen comprised CD4+ or CD8+ T cells sorted from blood, sampled in a trial of the OX40 agonist ivuxolimab. The receptors were sampled from an adult with an advanced solid tumor such as melanoma, head and neck, liver or kidney cancer.

The J gene is TRBJ2-2, the V gene TRBV2, with D unresolved. Per the germline V gene, CDR1 is SNHLY and CDR2 is FYNNEI. Trimming pared 7 bases from V and 2 bases from J, leaving 2 bases between. The CDR3 is made up of 11 amino acids. The CDR3 loop is CASINTGELFF. In DNA, the CDR3 is TGTGCCAGCATAAACACCGGGGAGCTGTTTTTT.

This rearrangement joins TRBV5-1 to TRBJ2-2; 8 bases fit TRBD1. The CDR3 spans 15 residues. Germline V CDR1 and CDR2: SGHRS, YFSETQ. Germline trimming cut 4 bases from V and 3 bases from J; bases unmatched to any gene: 5. CDR3 sequence reads: CASSVGTGYTGELFF. As DNA, the CDR3 is TGCGCCAGCAGCGTCGGGACAGGATACACCGGGGAGCTGTTTTTT.

The rearrangement links TRBV18 to TRBJ2-5; perhaps TRBD2 as D (6 bases). Germline-derived CDR1 and CDR2 are KGHSH and LQKENI. This CDR3 comprises 15 residues. V lost 5 bases and J lost 5, with 18 bases in between. In DNA, the CDR3 is TGTGCCAGCTCAAGGACCGCGGGGCTGGCGGAGACCCAGTACTTC. Protein sequence: CASSRTAGLAETQYF.

This clone turned up a few times. The chain couples TRBV19 to TRBJ2-5, with 9 bases aligning to TRBD2. J was trimmed by 0 bases and V by 5 bases; bases with no gene match: 4. This CDR3 has 15 amino acids. The germline gives CDR1 LNHDA, CDR2 SQIVND (reference sequence). The CDR3 nucleotides read TGTGCCAGTAGTCTGGTAGCGGGGGACCAAGAGACCCAGTACTTC. It codes for CASSLVAGDQETQYF. Full variable domain (missing parts from reference TRBV19 and TRBJ2-5): DGGITQSPKYLFRKEGQNVTLSCEQNLNHDAMYWYRQDPGQGLRLIYYSQIVNDFQKGDIAEGYSVSREKKESFPLTVTSAQKNPTAFYLCASSLVAGDQETQYFGPGTRLLVL.

This chain connects TRBV6-5 to TRBJ2-1; possibly TRBD1 for D (7 bases). The CDR3 consists of 15 residues. V lost 8 bases and J lost 0, with 14 bases in between. Germline values: CDR1 MNHEY, CDR2 SVGAGI. The DNA of the CDR3 is TGTGCCAGCTCCCGACAGGGAGGCTCCTACAATGAGCAGTTCTTC. This gives the protein CASSRQGGSYNEQFF.

The chain has TRBV4-2 and TRBJ2-7, with TRBD2 matching over 8 bases. This CDR3 comprises 19 residues. In germline, CDR1 is LGHNA, CDR2 YNFKEQ. With 5 bases clipped from V and 1 base from J, the junction kept 19 bases outside the gene matches. Written as DNA, the CDR3 is TGTGCCAGCAGCTTCCGCGGGAGGACGGTATCAAGGAGTTCCTACGAGCAGTACTTC. Translation: CASSFRGRTVSRSSYEQYF.

This sequence joins TRBV7-9 and TRBJ1-1; the D gene is possibly TRBD1 (5 bases). Germline values: CDR1 SEHNR, CDR2 FQNEAQ (reference sequence). The CDR3 is 12 residues long. V shed 3 bases and J shed 6 bases, with 8 bases lying between them. For the CDR3, the DNA is TGTGCCAGCAGCTTTGTGGGGGCTGAAGCTTTCTTT. Its protein product is CASSFVGAEAFF.

V is TRBV18 and J is TRBJ2-7, with D tentatively TRBD1 (5 bases). Germline CDR1 and CDR2: KGHSH and LQKENI. The ends were cut back, 4 bases at V and 4 bases at J, with 11 bases in the middle. The CDR3 contains 13 residues. CDR3 sequence (DNA): TGTGCCAGCTCACTGCAGCAGGGTTACGAGCAGTACTTC. Amino acid sequence: CASSLQQGYEQYF.

The chain uses TRBV6-1 and TRBJ1-1; perhaps TRBD1 as D (6 bases). Germline CDR1 is MNHNS and CDR2 is SASEGT. Trimming shortened V by 6 bases and J by 7 bases, and 9 bases separated the two germline ends. This CDR3 is 11 amino acids long. The CDR3 bases are TGTGCCAGCAGCGGGACATTTGAAGCTTTCTTT. This translates into CASSGTFEAFF.

Only a few counts were recorded for this clone. This chain uses TRBV9 with TRBJ1-3, with D unresolved. The CDR3 length is 16 residues. The V gene's germline CDR1 is SGDLS and CDR2 YYNGEE. Trimming left V 0 bases short and J 0 bases short, with 10 bases between. CDR3: CASSVGEGGSGNTIYF. CDR3 sequence (DNA): TGTGCCAGCAGCGTAGGAGAGGGAGGCTCTGGAAACACCATATATTTT.

The chain is built from TRBV4-1 and TRBJ2-2, with TRBD2 as a possible D gene (6 bases). Germline values: CDR1 MGHRA, CDR2 YSYEKL. The V end was cut by 1 base, the J end by 0 bases, with 9 bases between. The CDR3 has 16 residues. CDR3 coding DNA: TGCGCCAGCAGCCAAGCTTGGGGGGCGAACACCGGGGAGCTGTTTTTT. The encoded protein is CASSQAWGANTGELFF.

The chain couples TRBV29-1 to TRBJ2-7; TRBD1 matches at 11 bases. The V segment lost 5 bases and the J segment 3 bases; nucleotides outside the gene matches: 12. Germline CDR1 is SQVTM and CDR2 is ANQGSEA. This CDR3 comprises 16 residues. This CDR3 is CSVRAGTGGDFYEQYF. The CDR3 DNA reads as TGCAGCGTTAGAGCCGGGACAGGGGGTGATTTCTACGAGCAGTACTTC.

V usage is TRBV5-1 and J usage is TRBJ2-7, with 7 bases lining up with TRBD2. The CDR3 is 15 residues long. CDR1 is SGHRS and CDR2 is YFSETQ in the germline V gene. Trimming took 4 bases from V and 0 from J; bases not matched to a gene: 7. The CDR3 region has the DNA TGCGCCAGCAGCCCGCTAGGGAGGGACTCCTACGAGCAGTACTTC. Its translation: CASSPLGRDSYEQYF.

V and J are TRBV29-1 and TRBJ1-1; no definite D call. V was clipped by 0 bases and J by 5 bases, with 13 bases between them. The CDR3 length is 14 residues. Germline loops: CDR1 SQVTM, CDR2 ANQGSEA. The DNA for the CDR3 is TGCAGCGTTGAAGAGGGGAATGATTTTACTGAAGCTTTCTTT. Its translation: CSVEEGNDFTEAFF.

The chain has TRBV19 and TRBJ1-5; D perhaps matches TRBD1 (5 bases). The CDR3 is 16 residues long. Trimming shortened V by 3 bases and J by 6 bases, and 18 bases separated the two germline ends. Germline V gene data show CDR1 as LNHDA and CDR2 as SQIVND (reference sequence). Here the CDR3 DNA reads TGTGCCAGTAGTATTAGTGCTCTGGGGGAGCGTCAGCCCCAGCATTTT. The encoded protein is CASSISALGERQPQHF.

The chain is built from TRBV9 and TRBJ2-5; weak D call: TRBD2 (6 bases). CDR1 and CDR2 from the germline V gene are SGDLS and YYNGEE. The germline V and J ends were trimmed by 0 bases and 5 bases, with 11 bases remaining between them. The CDR3 runs 14 residues. CDR3 loop: CASSVGVGGETQYF. DNA for the CDR3: TGTGCCAGCAGCGTAGGCGTCGGAGGGGAGACCCAGTACTTC.

This sequence joins TRBV6-6 and TRBJ2-1, with 12 bases lining up with TRBD2. J was trimmed by 5 bases and V by 6 bases; bases with no gene match: 2. This CDR3 has 14 amino acids. CDR1 is MNHNY, CDR2 SVGAGI, per germline (reference sequence). CDR3 region: CASRRLAGDNEQFF. The DNA for the CDR3 is TGTGCCAGCAGAAGACTAGCGGGAGACAATGAGCAGTTCTTC.

This clone was counted a single time. This chain links TRBV6-1 with TRBJ1-3; D is unclear. V lost 4 bases to trimming and J lost 0 bases, with 13 bases between them. The CDR3 length is 16 residues. Looked up from germline, CDR1 is MNHNS and CDR2 is SASEGT. The CDR3 loop is CASSASFPSSGNTIYF. The CDR3 DNA sequence: TGTGCCAGCAGTGCGTCCTTCCCGAGCTCTGGAAACACCATATATTTT.

The chain recombines TRBV11-2 with TRBJ2-5; D gene uncertain. Germline CDR1 reads SGHAT; CDR2 reads FQNNGV. V gave up 7 bases and J gave up 4 bases, with 16 bases separating them. This CDR3 has 14 amino acids. The CDR3 nucleotides read TGTGCCAGCATCCCGGGCAGCTTAGGAGAGACCCAGTACTTC. It translates to CASIPGSLGETQYF.

The chain recombines TRBV6-1 with TRBJ2-5; 9 bases match TRBD2. The CDR3 runs 13 residues. From germline, CDR1 is MNHNS and CDR2 SASEGT. V was clipped by 7 bases and J by 4 bases; unmatched bases: 4. DNA for the CDR3: TGTGCCAGCACGCCTAGCGGGATAGAGACCCAGTACTTC. It yields the protein CASTPSGIETQYF.

The chain links TRBV27 to TRBJ1-1; 7 bases are a match to TRBD1. The germline gives CDR1 MNHEY, CDR2 SMNVEV (reference sequence). The CDR3 consists of 17 residues. With V trimmed by 2 bases and J by 10 bases, 19 bases remained unmatched. The CDR3 DNA sequence: TGTGCCAGCAGTTTAACGGGCACAGGGGCCCACCTGAATGGAGCTTTCTTT. This encodes CASSLTGTGAHLNGAFF.

The rearrangement joins TRBV7-9 to TRBJ2-7; D is undetermined. The CDR3 extends over 13 amino acids. V was shortened by 3 bases and J by 6 bases, with 12 bases between the two germline ends. Germline V gives CDR1 SEHNR, CDR2 FQNEAQ (reference sequence). The CDR3 is CASSFTSAGEQYF. The CDR3 DNA reads as TGTGCCAGCAGCTTTACCAGCGCCGGCGAGCAGTACTTC.

This clone showed up just once. J is TRBJ1-1 and V is TRBV18; D uncertain. The CDR3 consists of 13 residues. Trimming removed 6 bases at V and 3 bases at J, with 11 bases between. Germline V gene data show CDR1 as KGHSH and CDR2 as LQKENI. The CDR3 region is CASSPGGDTEAFF. The CDR3, as DNA: TGTGCCAGCTCTCCCGGTGGGGACACTGAAGCTTTCTTT.